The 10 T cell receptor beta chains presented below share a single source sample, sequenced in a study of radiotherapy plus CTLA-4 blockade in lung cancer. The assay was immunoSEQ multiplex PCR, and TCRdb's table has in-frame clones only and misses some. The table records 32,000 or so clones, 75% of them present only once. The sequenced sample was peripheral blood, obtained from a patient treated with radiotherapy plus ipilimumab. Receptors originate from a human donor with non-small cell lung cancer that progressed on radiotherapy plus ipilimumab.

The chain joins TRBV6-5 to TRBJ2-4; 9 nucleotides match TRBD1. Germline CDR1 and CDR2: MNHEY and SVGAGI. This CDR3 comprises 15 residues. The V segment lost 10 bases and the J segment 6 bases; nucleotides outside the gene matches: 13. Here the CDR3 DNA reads TGTGCCACTTCAGAATGGGGACAGGGAAGAAACATTCAGTACTTC. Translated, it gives CATSEWGQGRNIQYF.

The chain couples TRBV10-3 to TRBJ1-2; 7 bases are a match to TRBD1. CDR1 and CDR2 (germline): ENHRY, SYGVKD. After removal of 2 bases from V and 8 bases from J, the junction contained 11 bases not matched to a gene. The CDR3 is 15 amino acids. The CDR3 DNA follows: TGTGCCATCAGTGAGCCCTTAGGACAGGTTCGGGGCTACACCTTC. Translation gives CAISEPLGQVRGYTF.

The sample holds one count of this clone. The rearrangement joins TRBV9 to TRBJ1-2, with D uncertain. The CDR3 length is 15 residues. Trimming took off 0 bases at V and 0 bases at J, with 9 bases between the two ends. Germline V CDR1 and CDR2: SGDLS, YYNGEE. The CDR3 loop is CASSVEAGANYGYTF. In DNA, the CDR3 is TGTGCCAGCAGCGTAGAGGCCGGGGCTAACTATGGCTACACCTTC.

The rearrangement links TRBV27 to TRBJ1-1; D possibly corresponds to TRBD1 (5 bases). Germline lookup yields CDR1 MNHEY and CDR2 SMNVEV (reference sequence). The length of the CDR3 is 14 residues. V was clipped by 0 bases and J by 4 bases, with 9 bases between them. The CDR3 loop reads CASSLSGGSTEAFF. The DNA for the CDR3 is TGTGCCAGCAGTTTATCTGGGGGGAGCACTGAAGCTTTCTTT.

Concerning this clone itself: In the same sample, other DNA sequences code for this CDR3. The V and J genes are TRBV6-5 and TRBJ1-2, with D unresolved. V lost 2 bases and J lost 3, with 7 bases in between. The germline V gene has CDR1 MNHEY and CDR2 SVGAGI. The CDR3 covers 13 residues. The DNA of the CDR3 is TGTGCCAGCAGTTACGGGCGGGACTATGGCTACACCTTC. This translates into CASSYGRDYGYTF.

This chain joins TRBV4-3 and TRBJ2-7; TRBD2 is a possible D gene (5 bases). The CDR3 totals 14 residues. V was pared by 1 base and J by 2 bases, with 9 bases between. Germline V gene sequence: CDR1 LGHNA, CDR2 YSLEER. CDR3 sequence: CASSQVRGTYEQYF. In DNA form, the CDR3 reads TGCGCCAGCAGCCAAGTCCGGGGAACCTACGAGCAGTACTTC.

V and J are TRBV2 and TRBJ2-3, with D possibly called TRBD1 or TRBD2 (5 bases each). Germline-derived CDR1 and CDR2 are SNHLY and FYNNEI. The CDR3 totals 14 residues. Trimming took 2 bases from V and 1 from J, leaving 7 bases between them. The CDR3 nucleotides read TGTGCCAGCAGTGAAATGGGGGGCACAGATACGCAGTATTTT. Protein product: CASSEMGGTDTQYF.

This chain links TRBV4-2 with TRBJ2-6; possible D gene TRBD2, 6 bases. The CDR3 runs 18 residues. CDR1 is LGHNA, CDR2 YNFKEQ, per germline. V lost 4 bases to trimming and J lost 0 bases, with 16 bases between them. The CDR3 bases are TGTGCCAGCAGCCTTACCGGGACTCAGAGCTCTGGGGCCAACGTCCTGACTTTC. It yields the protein CASSLTGTQSSGANVLTF.

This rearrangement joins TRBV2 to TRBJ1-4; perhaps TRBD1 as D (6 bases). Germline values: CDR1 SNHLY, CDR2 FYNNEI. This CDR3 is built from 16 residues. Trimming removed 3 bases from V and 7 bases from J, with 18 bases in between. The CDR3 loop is CASSDWAGAGAEKLFF. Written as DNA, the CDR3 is TGTGCCAGCAGTGATTGGGCAGGGGCAGGGGCTGAAAAACTGTTTTTT.

CDR3 DNA sequence: TGTGCCAGCAGTTCCGGGCCGGGGTCCGGGGAGCTGTTTTTT. Its translation: CASSSGPGSGELFF. The rearrangement uses TRBV6-5 and TRBJ2-2, with TRBD2 as a possible D gene (5 bases). Germline V gene lookup returns CDR1 MNHEY and CDR2 SVGAGI. The CDR3 is made up of 14 amino acids. Trimming left V 4 bases short and J 6 bases short, with 12 bases between.